This TCR beta chain was recorded in a study of CD8 T cells in ankylosing spondylitis. Study-wide results and caveats: Ankylosing spondylitis blood appeared to carry a characteristic TCR beta motif of roughly 8 highly homologous variants. Previous work reported some of these motif variants in the synovial fluid and blood of reactive arthritis. As for the disease-linked clones, they showed a CD8+ phenotype and occurred at relatively low frequencies in peripheral blood.

Germline loops: CDR1 DFQATT, CDR2 SNEGSKA (reference sequence). This CDR3 spans 19 amino acids. Germline trimming cut 0 bases from V and 2 bases from J; bases unmatched to any gene: 11. Researchers built TCR beta libraries using quantitative 5'-RACE with molecular barcodes. TCRdb re-analysed the 5' RACE reads in MiXCR, keeping a single row per CDR3 protein. The table includes about 540,000 distinct CDR3 sequences, about an eighth detected once. This clonotype was observed a handful of times. Its antigen is not known. Sequenced material: blood, either unsorted or a sorted T cell fraction (not recorded which). The chain is built from TRBV20-1 and TRBJ1-5; 12 bases are shared with TRBD1. The TCR sequence derives from a male donor with ankylosing spondylitis. The CDR3 here is CSAREGQGATPFGNQPQHF. The DNA of the CDR3 is TGCAGTGCTAGAGAGGGACAGGGGGCGACCCCCTTTGGCAATCAGCCCCAGCATTTT.